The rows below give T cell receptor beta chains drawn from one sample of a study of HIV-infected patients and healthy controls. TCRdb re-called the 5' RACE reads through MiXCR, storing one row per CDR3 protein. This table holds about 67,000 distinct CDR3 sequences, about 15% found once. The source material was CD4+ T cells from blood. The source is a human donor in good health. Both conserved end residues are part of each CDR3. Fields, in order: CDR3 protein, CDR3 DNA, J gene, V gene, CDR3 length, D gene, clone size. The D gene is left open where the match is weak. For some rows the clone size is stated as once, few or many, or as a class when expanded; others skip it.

CDR3aa: CASSVDLAGGRDEQFF
CDR3nt: TGTGCCAGCAGCGTAGATTTGGCGGGGGGCCGGGATGAGCAGTTCTTC
j_gene: TRBJ2-1
v_gene: TRBV9
len: 16
d_gene: TRBD2
abundance: .

CDR3aa: CASSFGPNEKLFF
CDR3nt: TGCGCCAGCAGCTTCGGGCCGAATGAAAAACTGTTTTTT
j_gene: TRBJ1-4
v_gene: TRBV5-1
len: 13
d_gene: .
abundance: few

CDR3aa: CASSFGQGYEQYF
CDR3nt: TGTGCCAGCAGCTTTGGGCAGGGCTACGAGCAGTACTTC
j_gene: TRBJ2-7
v_gene: TRBV7-2
len: 13
d_gene: .
abundance: many

CDR3aa: CAWTSGSTDTQYF
CDR3nt: TGTGCCTGGACTAGCGGCAGCACAGATACGCAGTATTTT
j_gene: TRBJ2-3
v_gene: TRBV30
len: 13
d_gene: TRBD2
abundance: .

CDR3aa: CASSRGPGVHYEQYF
CDR3nt: TGTGCCAGCAGTCGCGGCCCGGGAGTACACTACGAGCAGTACTTC
j_gene: TRBJ2-7
v_gene: TRBV12-3/TRBV12-4
len: 15
d_gene: .
abundance: many

CDR3aa: CSASVLQGNNSPLHF
CDR3nt: TGCAGTGCTAGTGTTCTGCAGGGAAATAATTCACCCCTCCACTTT
j_gene: TRBJ1-6
v_gene: TRBV20-1
len: 15
d_gene: .
abundance: .

CDR3aa: CAISETVIGHNEQFF
CDR3nt: TGTGCCATCAGTGAGACAGTTATTGGGCACAATGAGCAGTTCTTC
j_gene: TRBJ2-1
v_gene: TRBV10-3
len: 15
d_gene: .
abundance: .

CDR3aa: CASSLGAGRGTYEQYF
CDR3nt: TGCGCCAGCAGCTTGGGGGCCGGTAGGGGAACCTACGAGCAGTACTTC
j_gene: TRBJ2-7
v_gene: TRBV5-1
len: 16
d_gene: .
abundance: once

CDR3aa: CASSQLRLGLFF
CDR3nt: TGTGCCAGCAGCCAATTACGACTAGGTCTGTTCTTC
j_gene: TRBJ2-1
v_gene: TRBV3-1
len: 12
d_gene: .
abundance: many

CDR3aa: CSARERVAGATGELFF
CDR3nt: TGCAGTGCTAGAGAGAGGGTGGCGGGGGCCACCGGGGAGCTGTTTTTT
j_gene: TRBJ2-2
v_gene: TRBV20-1
len: 16
d_gene: .
abundance: few

CDR3aa: CSVDGSGTDTQYF
CDR3nt: TGCAGCGTTGACGGGAGCGGCACAGATACGCAGTATTTT
j_gene: TRBJ2-3
v_gene: TRBV29-1
len: 13
d_gene: .
abundance: many

CDR3aa: CAWSVTSRETQYF
CDR3nt: TGTGCCTGGAGTGTTACTAGCCGAGAGACCCAGTACTTC
j_gene: TRBJ2-5
v_gene: TRBV30
len: 13
d_gene: .
abundance: few

CDR3aa: CASSPRGTRDNEQFF
CDR3nt: TGTGCCAGCAGTCCCCGTGGGACTAGGGACAATGAGCAGTTCTTC
j_gene: TRBJ2-1
v_gene: TRBV6-5
len: 15
d_gene: TRBD2
abundance: few

CDR3aa: CASNRGGQTTNEKLFF
CDR3nt: TGTGCCAGCAACCGAGGGGGTCAGACAACTAATGAAAAACTGTTTTTT
j_gene: TRBJ1-4
v_gene: TRBV13
len: 16
d_gene: .
abundance: .

CDR3aa: CASSYSTGRDTQYF
CDR3nt: TGTGCCAGCAGTTACTCGACAGGGCGAGATACGCAGTATTTT
j_gene: TRBJ2-3
v_gene: TRBV6-6
len: 14
d_gene: TRBD1
abundance: .

CDR3aa: CASSIGRSPYNEQFF
CDR3nt: TGTGCCAGTAGTATCGGGCGGTCCCCCTACAATGAGCAGTTCTTC
j_gene: TRBJ2-1
v_gene: TRBV19
len: 15
d_gene: .
abundance: .

CDR3aa: CATSDTGSGAQETQYF
CDR3nt: TGTGCCACCAGTGACACGGGTAGCGGGGCTCAAGAGACCCAGTACTTC
j_gene: TRBJ2-5
v_gene: TRBV24-1
len: 16
d_gene: TRBD2
abundance: large

CDR3aa: CASRSTGFTEAFF
CDR3nt: TGTGCCAGCAGGTCCACAGGGTTCACTGAAGCTTTCTTT
j_gene: TRBJ1-1
v_gene: TRBV6-2/TRBV6-3
len: 13
d_gene: .
abundance: .

CDR3aa: CASSPAGTTGYEQYF
CDR3nt: TGTGCCAGCTCACCCGCAGGGACGACAGGTTACGAGCAGTACTTC
j_gene: TRBJ2-7
v_gene: TRBV18
len: 15
d_gene: .
abundance: .

CDR3aa: CASSLGRRESTDTQYF
CDR3nt: TGTGCCAGCAGCTTAGGTCGGAGGGAAAGCACAGATACGCAGTATTTT
j_gene: TRBJ2-3
v_gene: TRBV11-3
len: 16
d_gene: .
abundance: few

CDR3aa: CSVRGLGTDTQYF
CDR3nt: TGCAGCGTCAGGGGGTTGGGCACAGATACGCAGTATTTT
j_gene: TRBJ2-3
v_gene: TRBV29-1
len: 13
d_gene: TRBD1
abundance: few

CDR3aa: CASSFQTSPGINTQYF
CDR3nt: TGTGCCAGCAGCTTTCAGACTAGCCCCGGGATCAATACGCAGTATTTT
j_gene: TRBJ2-3
v_gene: TRBV7-2
len: 16
d_gene: TRBD2
abundance: .

CDR3aa: CASSAYRGPGGDTQYF
CDR3nt: TGTGCCAGCAGTGCATACAGGGGGCCTGGAGGTGATACGCAGTATTTT
j_gene: TRBJ2-3
v_gene: TRBV2
len: 16
d_gene: TRBD1
abundance: .

CDR3aa: CASSIGTSGRDTDTQYF
CDR3nt: TGTGCCAGTAGTATAGGAACTAGCGGGAGAGACACAGATACGCAGTATTTT
j_gene: TRBJ2-3
v_gene: TRBV19
len: 17
d_gene: TRBD2
abundance: few

CDR3aa: CASSYVGTSGTEQFF
CDR3nt: TGTGCCAGCAGTTACGTAGGGACTAGCGGGACTGAGCAGTTCTTC
j_gene: TRBJ2-1
v_gene: TRBV6-5
len: 15
d_gene: TRBD2
abundance: few

CDR3aa: CSVESGPNRNGYTF
CDR3nt: TGCAGCGTTGAGTCGGGACCTAACCGGAATGGCTACACCTTC
j_gene: TRBJ1-2
v_gene: TRBV29-1
len: 14
d_gene: .
abundance: once

CDR3aa: CSGRGPPPNIQYF
CDR3nt: TGCAGCGGTAGGGGGCCCCCGCCAAACATTCAGTACTTC
j_gene: TRBJ2-4
v_gene: TRBV29-1
len: 13
d_gene: TRBD1
abundance: many

CDR3aa: CASTRQGVRNTEAFF
CDR3nt: TGTGCCAGCACCCGACAGGGAGTTAGGAACACTGAAGCTTTCTTT
j_gene: TRBJ1-1
v_gene: TRBV6-6
len: 15
d_gene: TRBD1
abundance: .

CDR3aa: CASSLADRNTGELFF
CDR3nt: TGTGCCAGCAGTTTAGCCGACAGAAACACCGGGGAGCTGTTTTTT
j_gene: TRBJ2-2
v_gene: TRBV12-3/TRBV12-4
len: 15
d_gene: .
abundance: .

CDR3aa: CASSLQQGRNTEAFF
CDR3nt: TGTGCCAGCAGTTTACAACAGGGGAGGAACACTGAAGCTTTCTTT
j_gene: TRBJ1-1
v_gene: TRBV12-3/TRBV12-4
len: 15
d_gene: TRBD1
abundance: many

CDR3aa: CASSLQGARRTEAFF
CDR3nt: TGTGCCAGCAGCCTCCAGGGGGCGCGAAGGACTGAAGCTTTCTTT
j_gene: TRBJ1-1
v_gene: TRBV7-2
len: 15
d_gene: TRBD1
abundance: .

CDR3aa: CASSLARGTYNEQFF
CDR3nt: TGTGCCAGCAGCTTAGCTCGGGGAACCTACAATGAGCAGTTCTTC
j_gene: TRBJ2-1
v_gene: TRBV11-2
len: 15
d_gene: .
abundance: few

CDR3aa: CSAGAAGEADTQYF
CDR3nt: TGCAGCGCCGGAGCGGCAGGGGAGGCAGATACGCAGTATTTT
j_gene: TRBJ2-3
v_gene: TRBV29-1
len: 14
d_gene: .
abundance: many

CDR3aa: CASPHGGGSNTGELFF
CDR3nt: TGTGCCAGCCCCCACGGGGGAGGTTCGAACACCGGGGAGCTGTTTTTT
j_gene: TRBJ2-2
v_gene: TRBV7-9
len: 16
d_gene: .
abundance: many

CDR3aa: CASSPRQGRRTGELFF
CDR3nt: TGTGCCAGCAGCCCACGACAGGGTCGAAGGACCGGGGAGCTGTTTTTT
j_gene: TRBJ2-2
v_gene: TRBV7-2
len: 16
d_gene: TRBD1
abundance: many

CDR3aa: CASSLYPGVGYTF
CDR3nt: TGTGCCAGCAGCCTTTACCCAGGGGTCGGCTACACCTTC
j_gene: TRBJ1-2
v_gene: TRBV3-1
len: 13
d_gene: .
abundance: .

CDR3aa: CSVGQEPYEQYF
CDR3nt: TGCAGCGTCGGACAGGAACCCTACGAGCAGTACTTC
j_gene: TRBJ2-7
v_gene: TRBV29-1
len: 12
d_gene: TRBD1
abundance: .

CDR3aa: CASSPDSNQPQHF
CDR3nt: TGTGCCAGCAGCCCGGACAGCAATCAGCCCCAGCATTTT
j_gene: TRBJ1-5
v_gene: TRBV12-3/TRBV12-4
len: 13
d_gene: .
abundance: many

CDR3aa: CASSLDGGYEQYF
CDR3nt: TGTGCCAGCAGTTTAGATGGGGGCTACGAGCAGTACTTC
j_gene: TRBJ2-7
v_gene: TRBV12-3/TRBV12-4
len: 13
d_gene: .
abundance: many

CDR3aa: CASSRDRTNTGELFF
CDR3nt: TGCGCCAGCAGTCGGGACAGAACGAACACCGGGGAGCTGTTTTTT
j_gene: TRBJ2-2
v_gene: TRBV5-1
len: 15
d_gene: TRBD1
abundance: .

CDR3aa: CASSSYSGSGNEQFF
CDR3nt: TGTGCCAGCAGCTCCTATAGCGGGAGCGGGAATGAGCAGTTCTTC
j_gene: TRBJ2-1
v_gene: TRBV7-9
len: 15
d_gene: TRBD2
abundance: .

CDR3aa: CASSLTGVGEQFF
CDR3nt: TGCGCCAGCAGCTTGACGGGGGTAGGTGAGCAGTTCTTC
j_gene: TRBJ2-1
v_gene: TRBV5-1
len: 13
d_gene: .
abundance: once

CDR3aa: CASSLVRVTSLRVGGSEDGYTF
CDR3nt: TGTGCCAGCAGCTTAGTTCGTGTGACCTCCCTTCGTGTGGGGGGCAGTGAAGATGGCTACACCTTC
j_gene: TRBJ1-2
v_gene: TRBV7-2
len: 22
d_gene: .
abundance: .

CDR3aa: CASSLVQEKLFF
CDR3nt: TGTGCCAGCAGCCTCGTCCAGGAAAAACTGTTTTTT
j_gene: TRBJ1-4
v_gene: TRBV7-9
len: 12
d_gene: .
abundance: few

CDR3aa: CATSGPGQLYNEQFF
CDR3nt: TGTGCCACCAGTGGACCGGGACAGTTATACAATGAGCAGTTCTTC
j_gene: TRBJ2-1
v_gene: TRBV24-1
len: 15
d_gene: TRBD1
abundance: .

CDR3aa: CSVSGLAEAFF
CDR3nt: TGCAGCGTTTCAGGGCTCGCTGAAGCTTTCTTT
j_gene: TRBJ1-1
v_gene: TRBV29-1
len: 11
d_gene: .
abundance: .

CDR3aa: CASSSTTSGGEQFF
CDR3nt: TGTGCCAGCAGCTCGACGACTAGTGGGGGTGAGCAGTTCTTC
j_gene: TRBJ2-1
v_gene: TRBV7-2
len: 14
d_gene: .
abundance: few

CDR3aa: CASSAPSGQTSRTDTQYF
CDR3nt: TGCGCCAGCAGCGCCCCATCGGGACAGACATCTCGCACAGATACGCAGTATTTT
j_gene: TRBJ2-3
v_gene: TRBV4-1
len: 18
d_gene: TRBD1
abundance: few